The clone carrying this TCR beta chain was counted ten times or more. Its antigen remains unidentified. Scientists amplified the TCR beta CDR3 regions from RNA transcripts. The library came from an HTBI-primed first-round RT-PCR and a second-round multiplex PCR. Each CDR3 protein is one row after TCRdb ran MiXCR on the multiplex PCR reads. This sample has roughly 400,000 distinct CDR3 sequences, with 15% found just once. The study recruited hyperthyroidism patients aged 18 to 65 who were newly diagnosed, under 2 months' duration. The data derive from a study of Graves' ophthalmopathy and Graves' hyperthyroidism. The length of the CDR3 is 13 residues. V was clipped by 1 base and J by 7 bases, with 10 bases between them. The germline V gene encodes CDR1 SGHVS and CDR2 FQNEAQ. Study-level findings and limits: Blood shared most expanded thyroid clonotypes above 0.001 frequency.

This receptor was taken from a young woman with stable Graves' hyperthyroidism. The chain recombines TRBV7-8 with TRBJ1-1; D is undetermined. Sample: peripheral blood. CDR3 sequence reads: CASSLGHSGEAFF. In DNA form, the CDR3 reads TGTGCCAGCAGCTTAGGACATAGCGGTGAAGCTTTCTTT.